Shown below are 16 T cell receptor beta chains from a single sample sequenced in a study of vaccination effects on CD4 cells after COVID-19. The table came from immunoSEQ multiplex PCR; TCRdb's copy has only in-frame clones and leaves some out. Here the sample spans tens of thousands of clones, approximately 75% being singletons. Before any sequencing was done, the ViraFEST assay used viral peptide pools to expand antigen-specific CD4+ T cells. When less than 11 days of culture had elapsed, CD4+ T cells were isolated. Vaccine recipients had no previous SARS-CoV-2 infection; their nucleocapsid antibodies were negative. These receptors' antigens are unknown. The specimen comprised CD4+ T cells from PBMCs cultured with HCoV-OC43 spike peptides, sampled before COVID-19 vaccination. Subset denoted: HCoV-OC43 spike overlapping peptide pool stimulation. The receptors derive from a human donor who received a COVID-19 vaccine.

The chain links TRBV2 to TRBJ2-2, with 7 bases lining up with TRBD1. Germline CDR1 reads SNHLY; CDR2 reads FYNNEI. With 5 bases clipped from V and 4 bases from J, the junction kept 4 bases outside the gene matches. CDR3 length: 14 residues. The CDR3 sequence is CASSQDRFTGELFF. The CDR3 region has the DNA TGTGCCAGCAGTCAGGACAGGTTCACCGGGGAGCTGTTTTTT.

Only a few counts were recorded for this clone. The chain joins TRBV4-2 to TRBJ2-5; the D gene is possibly TRBD1 (5 bases). The CDR3 sequence is 14 residues long. Between the trimmed V and J ends, which lost 4 bases and 2 bases, there was a span of 11 bases. The germline V gene encodes CDR1 LGHNA and CDR2 YNFKEQ. This CDR3 is CASSRKDKQETQYF. The CDR3 DNA follows: TGTGCCAGCAGCCGGAAGGACAAACAAGAGACCCAGTACTTC.

This clone was picked up a small number of times. The chain recombines TRBV12-5 with TRBJ1-1, with D possibly matching TRBD1 (6 bases). The CDR3 sequence is 14 residues long. V was trimmed by 5 bases and J by 1 base, leaving 11 bases between them. From germline, CDR1 is LGHNT and CDR2 FRNRAP. CDR3 DNA: TGTGCTAGTGGTCTGTCAGGGGCGAACACTGAAGCTTTCTTT. Protein: CASGLSGANTEAFF.

The gene calls are TRBV7-8 and TRBJ1-1; no clear D. There are 15 residues in the CDR3. Trimming removed 0 bases from V and 1 base from J, with 9 bases in between. Germline V gives CDR1 SGHVS, CDR2 FQNEAQ. CDR3 sequence: CASSLATGANTEAFF. The CDR3 DNA follows: TGTGCCAGCAGCTTAGCCACTGGAGCGAACACTGAAGCTTTCTTT.

The rearrangement uses TRBV19 and TRBJ2-2; D is possibly TRBD1 (5 bases). The CDR3 length is 14 residues. CDR1 is LNHDA, CDR2 SQIVND, per germline (reference sequence). Trimming shortened V by 8 bases and J by 2 bases, and 12 bases separated the two germline ends. CDR3 region: CASQDSFNTGELFF. The CDR3 coding sequence is TGTGCCAGTCAAGACAGCTTCAACACCGGGGAGCTGTTTTTT.

The rearrangement uses TRBV5-6 and TRBJ1-1, with D possibly TRBD1 on 6 matching bases. The germline V and J ends were trimmed by 7 bases and 2 bases, with 18 bases remaining between them. The CDR3 is made up of 15 amino acids. Germline loops: CDR1 SGHDT, CDR2 YYEEEE. CDR3 coding DNA: TGTGCCAGCTCCTCGGGGGCGTCGTTAAACACTGAAGCTTTCTTT. Its protein product is CASSSGASLNTEAFF.

In this sample, this clone turned up a few times. V is TRBV4-1 and J is TRBJ1-2; 8 bases line up with TRBD1. This CDR3 is 16 amino acids long. The germline V gene has CDR1 MGHRA and CDR2 YSYEKL. J gave up 1 base and V 6 bases, and 10 bases lay outside the gene matches. Written as DNA, the CDR3 is TGCGCCAGCAGGTTTGGAGGGACAGGCGATAACTATGGCTACACCTTC. Translated, it gives CASRFGGTGDNYGYTF.

The chain couples TRBV5-4 to TRBJ2-3; TRBD2 aligns across 9 bases. V lost 3 bases and J lost 1; bases outside the gene matches: 6. Germline values: CDR1 SGHNT, CDR2 YYREEE (reference sequence). This CDR3 is 16 amino acids long. The CDR3 sequence is CASSWGASGGTDTQYF. For the CDR3, the DNA is TGTGCCAGCAGCTGGGGGGCTAGCGGGGGCACAGATACGCAGTATTTT.

This chain joins TRBV11-3 and TRBJ1-1, with 12 bases identical to TRBD1. The trim removed 5 bases at V and 0 bases at J, leaving 10 bases unmatched. Germline lookup yields CDR1 SGHNT and CDR2 YENEEA. There are 18 residues in the CDR3. CDR3 DNA: TGTGCCAGCAGCCCGGGACAGGGGGCAAAAGGGGTGAACACTGAAGCTTTCTTT. It is translated as CASSPGQGAKGVNTEAFF.

The genes are TRBV6-5 and TRBJ1-5; TRBD1 aligns across 7 bases. CDR1 and CDR2 (germline): MNHEY, SVGAGI. The V and J ends lost 6 bases and 3 bases, in that order; junction bases with no gene match: 8. CDR3 length: 15 residues. The CDR3 sequence is CASRLAGGPNQPQHF. For the CDR3, the DNA is TGTGCCAGCAGGTTGGCAGGGGGGCCCAATCAGCCCCAGCATTTT.

The DNA of the CDR3 is TGTGCCAGCAGCTACCAGGGGACTAGCGGGGTCAATGAGCAGTTCTTC. Translating it yields CASSYQGTSGVNEQFF. V and J are TRBV7-2 and TRBJ2-1; 13 nucleotides agree with TRBD2. Germline CDR1 is SGHTA and CDR2 is FQGNSA. The trim removed 4 bases at V and 6 bases at J, leaving 6 bases unmatched. The CDR3 contains 16 residues.

This clone was seen more than once but under ten times. This chain uses TRBV4-2 with TRBJ1-1; no clear D gene. Germline V gene data show CDR1 as LGHNA and CDR2 as YNFKEQ. The CDR3 sequence is 15 residues long. Trimming took 7 bases from V and 1 from J, leaving 16 bases between them. CDR3 nucleotide sequence: TGTGCCAGCACCGTCGAAATCCGACAGAACACTGAAGCTTTCTTT. It translates to CASTVEIRQNTEAFF.

The rearrangement links TRBV9 to TRBJ2-3; D gene ambiguous. Germline V gives CDR1 SGDLS, CDR2 YYNGEE. This CDR3 spans 15 amino acids. The germline V and J ends were trimmed by 4 bases and 0 bases, with 12 bases remaining between them. CDR3 protein: CASSPWATSTDTQYF. The DNA of the CDR3 is TGTGCCAGCAGCCCATGGGCGACTAGCACAGATACGCAGTATTTT.

This rearrangement joins TRBV14 to TRBJ2-7; the D call may be TRBD1 or TRBD2 (5 bases each). Germline CDR1 reads SGHDN; CDR2 reads FVKESK. V shed 7 bases and J shed 2 bases, with 21 bases lying between them. The CDR3 contains 16 residues. This CDR3 reads CASTLDSWGKTYEQYV. The DNA of the CDR3 is TGTGCCAGCACCTTGGACTCCTGGGGCAAAACCTACGAGCAGTACGTC.

This chain joins TRBV27 and TRBJ2-7; D gene uncertain. The V gene lost 2 bases and the J gene lost 4 bases, with 9 bases spanning the gap. The length of the CDR3 is 13 residues. The V gene's germline CDR1 is MNHEY and CDR2 SMNVEV (reference sequence). DNA for the CDR3: TGTGCCAGCAGTTTAAGGGAACGGTACGAGCAGTACGTC. Its protein is CASSLRERYEQYV.

This sequence joins TRBV7-9 and TRBJ2-3, with 7 bases identical to TRBD2. CDR3 size: 15 residues. The germline gives CDR1 SEHNR, CDR2 FQNEAQ (reference sequence). Losses at the gene ends were 3 bases for V and 5 bases for J; bases not matched to a gene: 8. The CDR3 reads CASSFPGGGIDTQYF. Here the CDR3 DNA reads TGTGCCAGCAGCTTCCCGGGCGGGGGAATAGATACGCAGTATTTT.